A single sample is the source of the 17 T cell receptor beta chains below, sequenced in a study of blood T cells in healthy people across ages. Through a sample-barcoded 5' primer and a J-beta primer mix, a second PCR was run for roughly 6 to 12 cycles. TCRdb called the 5' RACE reads again in MiXCR, with one record for every CDR3 protein. The sample has about 900,000 distinct CDR3 sequences, under 50% seen once; the top ten hold about an eighth. Sample: blood. Receptors were obtained from a young man in good health.

The chain has TRBV20-1 and TRBJ2-5; D is unresolved. V lost 1 base and J lost 3, with 6 bases in between. This CDR3 has 12 residues. Germline V gene lookup returns CDR1 DFQATT and CDR2 SNEGSKA (reference sequence). DNA for the CDR3: TGCAGTGCTAGAGGGCTAGAAGAGACCCAGTACTTC. As protein: CSARGLEETQYF.

V usage is TRBV29-1 and J usage is TRBJ1-2; a weak D match, TRBD1 (5 bases). The CDR3 is 15 residues long. Germline loops: CDR1 SQVTM, CDR2 ANQGSEA. Trimming pared 1 base from V and 0 bases from J, leaving 12 bases between. The DNA of the CDR3 is TGCAGCGTTGAAGGGCTGGACACGGCTAACTATGGCTACACCTTC. It codes for CSVEGLDTANYGYTF.

The rearrangement joins TRBV4-3 to TRBJ2-1; no definite D call. With 1 base removed from V and 2 bases from J, the gap between germline ends came to 15 bases. This CDR3 contains 17 residues. Per the germline V gene, CDR1 is LGHNA and CDR2 is YSLEER. This CDR3 reads CASSQAAVSGPYNEQFF. CDR3 bases: TGCGCCAGCAGCCAAGCTGCCGTGTCCGGGCCCTACAATGAGCAGTTCTTC.

The chain joins TRBV11-2 to TRBJ2-5; TRBD2 matches 7 bases. The CDR3 consists of 17 residues. Germline CDR1 and CDR2: SGHAT and FQNNGV. The V segment lost 1 base and the J segment 4 bases; nucleotides outside the gene matches: 12. CDR3 nucleotide sequence: TGTGCCAGCAGCTTAGTCAGGCGGGGGTTCTTCGGAGAGACCCAGTACTTC. Protein sequence: CASSLVRRGFFGETQYF.

In this sample, this clonotype turned up a few times. CDR3 in DNA: TGCGCCAGCAGCCCCGTGGCAGGGGGCGACCCTGCCTATGGCTACACCTTC. Translating it yields CASSPVAGGDPAYGYTF. V is TRBV4-1 and J is TRBJ1-2; 8 bases line up with TRBD1. The junction had 14 bases not matched to a gene; V was cut back by 4 bases and J by 4 bases. The CDR3 covers 17 residues. Germline V gene data show CDR1 as MGHRA and CDR2 as YSYEKL.

The chain employs TRBV6-5 and TRBJ2-1, with TRBD2 identical over 10 bases. CDR1 and CDR2 (germline): MNHEY, SVGAGI. CDR3 length: 16 amino acids. J lost 4 bases, V lost 0 bases, and 3 bases had no gene match. CDR3 in amino acids: CASSYSLAGVYNEQFF. In DNA, the CDR3 is TGTGCCAGCAGTTACTCCCTAGCGGGGGTATACAATGAGCAGTTCTTC.

This clonotype occurred many times. The chain links TRBV25-1 to TRBJ1-2; unclear D gene. V was pared by 4 bases and J by 8 bases, with 8 bases between. The length of the CDR3 is 11 residues. Germline assignment: CDR1 MGHDK and CDR2 SYGVNS. This chain's CDR3 is CASSAGSGYTF. In DNA, the CDR3 is TGTGCCAGCAGTGCCGGGAGCGGCTACACCTTC.

The chain uses TRBV7-9 and TRBJ2-5; D gene ambiguous. CDR1 and CDR2 (germline): SEHNR, FQNEAQ (reference sequence). The CDR3 spans 14 residues. V lost 5 bases and J lost 0, with 10 bases in between. CDR3 protein: CASSLPYNQETQYF. Written as DNA, the CDR3 is TGTGCCAGCAGCCTGCCCTACAACCAAGAGACCCAGTACTTC.

V and J are TRBV12-3 or TRBV12-4 and TRBJ2-5, with TRBD2 matching over 9 bases. The CDR3 consists of 14 residues. The V gene end was trimmed by 6 bases and the J gene end by 1 base; junction bases not matched to a gene: 3. CDR3 DNA: TGTGCCAGCAGGAGTAGCGGGGGCCAAGAGACCCAGTACTTC. Translated: CASRSSGGQETQYF.

This clonotype was observed a few times. The chain has TRBV27 and TRBJ2-7, with 9 bases fitting TRBD1. V lost 6 bases and J lost 4; bases outside the gene matches: 7. The CDR3 contains 14 residues. The V gene's germline CDR1 is MNHEY and CDR2 SMNVEV (reference sequence). The CDR3: CASRKGQGLYEQYF. The CDR3 nucleotides read TGTGCCAGCAGAAAGGGACAGGGCCTTTACGAGCAGTACTTC.

This clonotype occurred once. The chain uses TRBV5-1 and TRBJ2-1; D is possibly TRBD2 (5 bases). This CDR3 region has 16 residues. Germline-derived CDR1 and CDR2 are SGHRS and YFSETQ. Trimming took off 5 bases at V and 3 bases at J, with 18 bases between the two ends. The CDR3 protein is CASSPRKGEGYNEQFF. The CDR3 coding sequence is TGCGCCAGCAGTCCCCGCAAGGGAGAAGGCTACAATGAGCAGTTCTTC.

In its sample, this clonotype was seen many times. One end of the junction varies from germline; a read error may be responsible. This sequence joins TRBV7-7 and TRBJ2-5; TRBD2 matches 12 bases. The CDR3 totals 15 residues. The germline CDR1 and CDR2 sequences are SSHAT and FNYEAQ (reference sequence). The CDR3 DNA sequence: TGTGCTAGCAGCCGAGGGACTAGCGGGTGGGAGACCCAGTACTTC. It codes for CASSRGTSGWETQYF. The full variable domain, in which reference TRBV7-7 and TRBJ2-5 provide the parts outside the CDR3, is GAGVSQSPRYKVTKRGQDVTLRCDPISSHATLYWYQQALGQGPEFLTYFNYEAQPDKSGLPSDRFSAERPEGSISTLTIQRTEQRDSAMYRCASSRGTSGWETQYFGPGTRLLVL.

V is TRBV4-2 and J is TRBJ2-3; possibly TRBD1 for D (6 bases). The CDR3 is made up of 15 amino acids. Germline loops: CDR1 LGHNA, CDR2 YNFKEQ. With 6 bases removed from V and 0 bases from J, the gap between germline ends came to 13 bases. CDR3 sequence reads: CASRAGTTSTDTQYF. The CDR3 nucleotides read TGTGCCAGCAGAGCCGGGACAACTAGCACAGATACGCAGTATTTT.

This chain links TRBV2 with TRBJ1-5; no clear D gene. The CDR3 is 13 amino acids. Trimming removed 6 bases from V and 3 bases from J, with 9 bases in between. Germline V CDR1 and CDR2: SNHLY, FYNNEI. CDR3 bases: TGTGCCAGCAGGGATGATTCCAATCAGCCCCAGCATTTT. The encoded protein is CASRDDSNQPQHF.

This chain links TRBV7-8 with TRBJ2-7, with D tentatively TRBD1 (5 bases). The germline CDR1 and CDR2 sequences are SGHVS and FQNEAQ. There are 15 residues in the CDR3. Deletions cut 6 bases from V and 0 bases from J, with 15 bases between. The CDR3: CASSLNARASYEQYF. In DNA form, the CDR3 reads TGTGCCAGCAGTTTAAATGCCAGGGCCTCCTACGAGCAGTACTTC.

The J gene is TRBJ2-4, the V gene TRBV2; D remains unclear. TRBJ2-7 matches the DNA end more closely, so the J call is doubtful. Looked up from germline, CDR1 is SNHLY and CDR2 is FYNNEI. The CDR3 is 15 residues long. This chain's CDR3 is CASSVSQNPTYEQYF. The CDR3 DNA reads TGTGCCAGCAGTGTTTCACAGAACCCGACCTACGAGCAGTACTTC.

This clonotype was observed a handful of times. The chain uses TRBV12-3 or TRBV12-4 and TRBJ1-1; possible D gene TRBD1, 5 bases. CDR3 length equals 12 residues. The ends were cut back, 5 bases at V and 3 bases at J, with 7 bases in the middle. CDR3 protein: CASSTGYTEAFF. The CDR3 DNA is TGTGCCAGCAGTACAGGTTACACTGAAGCTTTCTTT.